This is a list of T cell receptor beta chains from one sample in a study of cytomegalovirus exposure and HLA in healthy donors. The protocol was immunoSEQ multiplex PCR, while the TCRdb copy is restricted to in-frame clones and leaves out a portion. The sample totals about 38,000 clones. The sequencing sample was made of PBMCs. The receptors were sampled from a middle-aged man in good health and CMV-seropositive. The CDR3 runs from the conserved cysteine through the conserved F or W. Fields, in order: V gene, CDR3 protein.

TRBV7-3 | CASSSQGGTEAFF
TRBV6-5 | CASSYSRGRYTF
TRBV5-1 | CASSPTSGRAREQYF
TRBV7-3 | CASSLMPALGRETQYF
TRBV5-4 | CASSLEQGIGANVLTF
TRBV6-6 | CASSSLGGGYGYTF
TRBV4-1 | CASSQDRDRVHEQYF
TRBV19 | CASLAGTSVYNEQFF
TRBV21-1 | CASTPGLARTYEQYF
TRBV20-1 | CSAGGSYEQYF
TRBV30 | CAWSGTSNYGYTF
TRBV28 | CASSLGGTGPPPYGYTF
TRBV6-1 | CASSEGAGANTEAFF
TRBV6-1 | CASSGTITGELFF
TRBV4-1 | CASSQDIGGQETQYF
TRBV5-1 | CASSLMGLTSGANVLTF